A single sample is the source of the 13 T cell receptor beta chains below, sequenced in a study of vaccination and CD4 T cells after COVID-19. An Oncomine TCR Beta short-read assay was used to sequence the DNA from cultured CD4+ T cells. It was cultured CD4+ T cells from which genomic DNA was extracted. TCRdb itself ran the PCR reads through MiXCR, one entry per CDR3 protein. In the table there are 9,500 or so distinct CDR3 sequences, 30% to 35% of which are singletons. Antigen specificity for these receptors is unknown. Treatment in this sample: approximately 9-day PBMC culture with coronavirus spike peptide pools or control peptides (ViraFEST assay). During the years 2011-2018, before the COVID-19 pandemic, the unexposed donor's CD4+ T cells were collected. Material: CD4+ T cells from blood, cultured in vitro. The receptor source for this set is a human donor in good health.

The V call is TRBV11-2, the J call TRBJ2-7; 9 bases are shared with TRBD1. This CDR3 has 16 amino acids. Germline V lookup: CDR1 SGHAT, CDR2 FQNNGV. The trim removed 2 bases at V and 1 base at J, leaving 6 bases unmatched. The CDR3 coding sequence is TGTGCCAGCAGCTTACCAGGACAGGGGAAATCCTACGAGCAGTACTTC. Encoded protein: CASSLPGQGKSYEQYF.

The CDR3: CASARHLNYGYTF. The CDR3 nucleotides are TGTGCCAGCGCTAGACACCTTAACTATGGCTACACCTTC. The chain links TRBV12-3 or TRBV12-4 to TRBJ1-2; D not resolved. Between the trimmed V and J ends, which lost 8 bases and 1 base, there was a span of 11 bases. This CDR3 region has 13 residues.

This clonotype is medium-sized (0.01 to 0.1%). The chain employs TRBV15 and TRBJ1-2; TRBD1 aligns across 7 bases. Germline lookup yields CDR1 LNHNV and CDR2 YYDKDF (reference sequence). J was trimmed by 3 bases and V by 3 bases; bases with no gene match: 7. The length of the CDR3 is 15 residues. Here the CDR3 reads CATSSLTGSYYGYTF. CDR3 coding DNA: TGTGCCACCAGCAGTCTGACAGGGTCATACTATGGCTACACCTTC.

This clonotype was found a few times. The V and J genes are TRBV20-1 and TRBJ2-3; tentative D call: TRBD2 (6 bases). The length of the CDR3 is 14 residues. V was trimmed by 3 bases and J by 3 bases, leaving 13 bases between them. Per the germline V gene, CDR1 is DFQATT and CDR2 is SNEGSKA (reference sequence). The CDR3 DNA reads as TGCAGTGCTAGCGGGGGTCCGAGGACAGATACGCAGTATTTT. Translated: CSASGGPRTDTQYF.

The chain carries TRBV7-2 and TRBJ1-1, with 8 bases fitting TRBD1. In germline, CDR1 is SGHTA, CDR2 FQGNSA. The CDR3 has 17 amino acids. With 1 base clipped from V and 4 bases from J, the junction kept 11 bases outside the gene matches. The CDR3 DNA sequence: TGTGCCAGCAGCTTAGGGGGGGCAGGGGGCGCATCCACTGAAGCTTTCTTT. It is translated as CASSLGGAGGASTEAFF. Looking up the rest from reference TRBV7-2 and TRBJ1-1 gives the full variable domain: GAGVSQSPSNKVTEKGKDVELRCDPISGHTALYWYRQSLGQGLEFLIYFQGNSAPDKSGLPSDRFSAERTGGSVSTLTIQRTQQEDSAVYLCASSLGGAGGASTEAFFGQGTRLTVV.

The chain employs TRBV25-1 and TRBJ2-5, with 7 bases aligning to TRBD2. The length of the CDR3 is 15 residues. Germline assignment: CDR1 MGHDK and CDR2 SYGVNS. The junction had 6 bases not matched to a gene; V was cut back by 2 bases and J by 3 bases. The CDR3 coding sequence is TGTGCCAGCAGTGAAGTTGGTGGGAGGGAAGAGACCCAGTACTTC. Amino acid sequence: CASSEVGGREETQYF. The whole variable domain, remainder taken from reference TRBV25-1 and TRBJ2-5, is EADIYQTPRYLVIGTGKKITLECSQTMGHDKMYWYQQDPGMELHLIHYSYGVNSTEKGDLSSESTVSRIRTEHFPLTLESARPSHTSQYLCASSEVGGREETQYFGPGTRLLVL.

This clonotype was observed a handful of times. V and J are TRBV6-2 or TRBV6-3 and TRBJ2-7; D not resolved. The CDR3 spans 14 residues. The V end was cut by 6 bases, the J end by 0 bases, with 12 bases between. Germline assignment: CDR1 MNHEY and CDR2 SVGEGT. The CDR3 here is CASSRPMSSYEQYF. Written as DNA, the CDR3 is TGTGCCAGCAGCCGACCAATGAGCTCCTACGAGCAGTACTTC.

This clonotype was counted a few times. The V gene is TRBV7-9, the J gene TRBJ2-1, with D perhaps TRBD1 (6 bases). Germline V gives CDR1 SEHNR, CDR2 FQNEAQ (reference sequence). Trimming removed 5 bases at V and 6 bases at J, with 14 bases between. The CDR3 loop spans 14 amino acids. CDR3 amino acids: CASSPTGMRNEQFF. The CDR3 DNA reads TGTGCCAGCAGCCCAACAGGGATGCGCAATGAGCAGTTCTTC.

By proportion, this clonotype is medium-sized (0.01 to 0.1%). The rearrangement uses TRBV6-1 and TRBJ2-7, with 7 bases fitting TRBD1. CDR1 MNHNS and CDR2 SASEGT come from the germline V gene. This CDR3 is 16 amino acids long. V shed 6 bases, J shed 0 bases, and the junction held 11 bases outside the gene matches. The CDR3 here is CASRGVPGQPSYEQYF. CDR3 coding DNA: TGTGCCAGCAGGGGGGTCCCGGGACAGCCCTCCTACGAGCAGTACTTC.

The sample holds a few counts of this clonotype. V is TRBV27 and J is TRBJ1-1, with a weak D call TRBD1 (5 bases). The CDR3 runs to 15 residues. The V gene lost 3 bases and the J gene lost 1 base, with 12 bases spanning the gap. The germline V gene encodes CDR1 MNHEY and CDR2 SMNVEV (reference sequence). The CDR3 spells CASSLGGVTNTEAFF. CDR3 sequence (DNA): TGTGCCAGCAGTTTGGGGGGGGTAACGAACACTGAAGCTTTCTTT.

The rearrangement uses TRBV6-1 and TRBJ1-2; D is perhaps TRBD1 (6 bases). This CDR3 region has 14 residues. Germline values: CDR1 MNHNS, CDR2 SASEGT. V was cut by 6 bases and J by 3 bases, with 14 bases left in between. For the CDR3, the DNA is TGTGCCAGCAGCCAGACAGGTCGGGACTATGGCTACACCTTC. Its translation: CASSQTGRDYGYTF.

The J gene is TRBJ2-5, the V gene TRBV4-2; no clear D gene. Trimming stripped 0 bases from V and 2 bases from J, with 10 bases between. The CDR3 is 15 residues long. Germline assignment: CDR1 LGHNA and CDR2 YNFKEQ. Here the CDR3 DNA reads TGTGCCAGCAGCCAAGATCTCGGGCTACAAGAGACCCAGTACTTC. This encodes CASSQDLGLQETQYF.

The chain is built from TRBV28 and TRBJ2-3; D perhaps matches TRBD2 (5 bases). The CDR3 is 14 amino acids. With 6 bases removed from V and 0 bases from J, the gap between germline ends came to 10 bases. Germline V gives CDR1 MDHEN, CDR2 SYDVKM. The CDR3 sequence is CASSLGLSTDTQYF. As DNA, the CDR3 is TGTGCCAGCAGCCTAGGACTTAGCACAGATACGCAGTATTTT. Complete variable domain (other parts from reference TRBV28 and TRBJ2-3): DVKVTQSSRYLVKRTGEKVFLECVQDMDHENMFWYRQDPGLGLRLIYFSYDVKMKEKGDIPEGYSVSREKKERFSLILESASTNQTSMYLCASSLGLSTDTQYFGPGTRLTVL.